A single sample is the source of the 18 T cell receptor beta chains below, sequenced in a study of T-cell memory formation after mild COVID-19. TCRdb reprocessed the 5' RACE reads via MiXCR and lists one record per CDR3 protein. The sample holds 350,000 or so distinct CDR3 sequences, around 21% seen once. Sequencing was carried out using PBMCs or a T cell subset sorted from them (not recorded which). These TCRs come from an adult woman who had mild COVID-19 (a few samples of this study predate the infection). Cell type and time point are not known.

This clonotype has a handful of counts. The CDR3 sequence: CASSSYPRYEQYF. Here the CDR3 DNA reads TGTGCCAGCAGCTCTTACCCCCGCTACGAGCAGTACTTC. The V and J genes are TRBV11-1 and TRBJ2-7; D remains unclear. The CDR3 is 13 residues long. Trimming cost V 4 bases and J 3 bases, with 10 bases left between them. Germline V gene data show CDR1 as SGHAT and CDR2 as FQDESV (reference sequence). Combining the CDR3 with reference TRBV11-1 and TRBJ2-7 gives the whole variable domain EAEVAQSPRYKITEKSQAVAFWCDPISGHATLYWYRQILGQGPELLVQFQDESVVDDSQLPKDRFSAERLKGVDSTLKIQPAELGDSAMYLCASSSYPRYEQYFGPGTRLTVT.

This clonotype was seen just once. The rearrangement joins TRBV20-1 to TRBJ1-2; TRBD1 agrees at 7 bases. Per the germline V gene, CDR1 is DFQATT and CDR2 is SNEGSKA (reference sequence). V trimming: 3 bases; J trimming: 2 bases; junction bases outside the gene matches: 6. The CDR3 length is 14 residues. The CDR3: CSASEGTVNYGYTF. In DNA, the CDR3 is TGCAGTGCTAGCGAGGGGACAGTGAACTATGGCTACACCTTC.

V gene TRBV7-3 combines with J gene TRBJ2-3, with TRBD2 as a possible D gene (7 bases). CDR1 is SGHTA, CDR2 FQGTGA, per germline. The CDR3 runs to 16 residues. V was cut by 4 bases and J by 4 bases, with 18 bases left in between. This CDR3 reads CASSYREGAAADTQYF. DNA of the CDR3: TGTGCCAGCAGCTACAGGGAGGGAGCGGCGGCAGATACGCAGTATTTT.

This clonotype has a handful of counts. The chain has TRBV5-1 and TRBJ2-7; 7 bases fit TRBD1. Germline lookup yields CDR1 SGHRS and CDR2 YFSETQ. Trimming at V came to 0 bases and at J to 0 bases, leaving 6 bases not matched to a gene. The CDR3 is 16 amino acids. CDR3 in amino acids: CASSLAWTGDSYEQYF. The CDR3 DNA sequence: TGCGCCAGCAGCTTGGCCTGGACAGGAGACTCCTACGAGCAGTACTTC.

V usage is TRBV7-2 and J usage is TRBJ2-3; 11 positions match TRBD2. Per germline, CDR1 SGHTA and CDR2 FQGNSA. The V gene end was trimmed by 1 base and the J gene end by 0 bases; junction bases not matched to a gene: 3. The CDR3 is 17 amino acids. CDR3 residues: CASSLVAGGPSTDTQYF. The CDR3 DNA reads TGTGCCAGCAGCTTAGTAGCGGGAGGGCCTAGCACAGATACGCAGTATTTT.

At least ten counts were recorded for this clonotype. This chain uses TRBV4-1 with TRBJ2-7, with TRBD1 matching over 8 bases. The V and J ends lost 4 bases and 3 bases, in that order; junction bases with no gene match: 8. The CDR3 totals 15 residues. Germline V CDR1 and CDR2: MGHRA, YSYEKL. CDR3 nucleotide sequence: TGCGCCAGCAGCCGCGGACAGGGCTTAGACTACGAGCAGTACTTC. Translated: CASSRGQGLDYEQYF.

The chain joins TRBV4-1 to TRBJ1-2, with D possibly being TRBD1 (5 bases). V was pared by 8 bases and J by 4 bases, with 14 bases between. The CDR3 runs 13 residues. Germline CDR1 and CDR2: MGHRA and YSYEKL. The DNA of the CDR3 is TGCGCCAGCGCCCAGGGCAAGAGCTATGGCTACACCTTC. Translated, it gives CASAQGKSYGYTF.

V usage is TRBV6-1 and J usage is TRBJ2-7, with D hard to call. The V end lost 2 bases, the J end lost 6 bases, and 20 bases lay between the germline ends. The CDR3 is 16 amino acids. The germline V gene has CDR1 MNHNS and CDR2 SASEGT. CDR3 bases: TGTGCCAGCAGTGAATTCACAGCCGGATCAGGAACCGAGCAGTACTTC. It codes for CASSEFTAGSGTEQYF.

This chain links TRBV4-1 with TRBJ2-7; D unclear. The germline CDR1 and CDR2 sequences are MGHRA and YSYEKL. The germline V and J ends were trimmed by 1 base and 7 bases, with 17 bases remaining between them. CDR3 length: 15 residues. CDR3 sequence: CASSQGGRPVEEQYF. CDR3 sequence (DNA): TGCGCCAGCAGCCAAGGGGGAAGGCCAGTAGAAGAGCAGTACTTC.

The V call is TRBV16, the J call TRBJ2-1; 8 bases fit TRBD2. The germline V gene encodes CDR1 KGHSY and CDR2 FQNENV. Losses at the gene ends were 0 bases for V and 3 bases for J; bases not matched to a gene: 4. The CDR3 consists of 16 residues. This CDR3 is CASSQSGLGHYNEQFF. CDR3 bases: TGTGCCAGCAGCCAATCGGGACTAGGGCACTACAATGAGCAGTTCTTC.

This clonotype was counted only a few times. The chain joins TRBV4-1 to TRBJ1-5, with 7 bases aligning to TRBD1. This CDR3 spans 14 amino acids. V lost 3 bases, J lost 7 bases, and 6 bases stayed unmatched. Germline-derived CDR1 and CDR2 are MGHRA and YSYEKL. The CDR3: CASSQTGQGQPQHF. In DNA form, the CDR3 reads TGCGCCAGCAGCCAGACAGGGCAAGGGCAGCCCCAGCATTTT.

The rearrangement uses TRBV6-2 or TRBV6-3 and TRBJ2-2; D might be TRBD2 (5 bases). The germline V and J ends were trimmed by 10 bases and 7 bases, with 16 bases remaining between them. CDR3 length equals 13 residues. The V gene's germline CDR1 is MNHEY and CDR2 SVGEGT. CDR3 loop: CATLPARVGELFF. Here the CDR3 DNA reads TGTGCCACCCTACCGGCGAGGGTCGGGGAGCTGTTTTTT.

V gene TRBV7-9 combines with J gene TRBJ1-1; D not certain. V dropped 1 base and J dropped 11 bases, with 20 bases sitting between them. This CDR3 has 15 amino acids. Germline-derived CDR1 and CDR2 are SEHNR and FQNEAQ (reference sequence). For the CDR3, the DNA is TGTGCCAGCAGCTTAGGCCTCGAGGACGCCCTTCGGGCTTTCTTT. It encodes CASSLGLEDALRAFF. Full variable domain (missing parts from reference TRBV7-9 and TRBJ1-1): DTGVSQNPRHKITKRGQNVTFRCDPISEHNRLYWYRQTLGQGPEFLTYFQNEAQLEKSRLLSDRFSAERPKGSFSTLEIQRTEQGDSAMYLCASSLGLEDALRAFFGQGTRLTVV.

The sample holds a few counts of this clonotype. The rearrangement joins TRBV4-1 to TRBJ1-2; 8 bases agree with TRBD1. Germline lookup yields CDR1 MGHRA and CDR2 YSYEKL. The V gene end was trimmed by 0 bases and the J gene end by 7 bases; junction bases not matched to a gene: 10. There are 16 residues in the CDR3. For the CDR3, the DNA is TGCGCCAGCAGCCAAGATTTGACAGGGGCCTTGAGTGGCTACACCTTC. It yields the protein CASSQDLTGALSGYTF.

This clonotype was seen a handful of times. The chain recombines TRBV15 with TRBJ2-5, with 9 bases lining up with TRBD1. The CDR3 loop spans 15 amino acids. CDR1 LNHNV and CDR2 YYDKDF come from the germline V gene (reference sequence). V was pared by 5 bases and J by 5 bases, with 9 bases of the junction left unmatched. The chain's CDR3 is CATSPADRGRETQYF. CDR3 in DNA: TGTGCCACCAGCCCGGCGGACAGGGGCCGGGAGACCCAGTACTTC.

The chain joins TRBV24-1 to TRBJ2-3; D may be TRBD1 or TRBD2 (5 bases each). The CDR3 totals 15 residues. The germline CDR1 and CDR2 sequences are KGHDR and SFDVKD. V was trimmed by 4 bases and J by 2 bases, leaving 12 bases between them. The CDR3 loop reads CATSDLSGTTDTQYF. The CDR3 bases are TGTGCCACCAGTGACCTCTCAGGGACCACAGATACGCAGTATTTT.

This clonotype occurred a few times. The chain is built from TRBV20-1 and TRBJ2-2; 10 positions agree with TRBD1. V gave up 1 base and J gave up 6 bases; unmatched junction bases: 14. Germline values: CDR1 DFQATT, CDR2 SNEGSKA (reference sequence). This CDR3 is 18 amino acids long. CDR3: CSARVPTGGWVGSGELFF. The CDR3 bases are TGCAGTGCTAGAGTCCCGACAGGGGGCTGGGTCGGGTCCGGGGAGCTGTTTTTT.

The CDR3 spells CASSLAPGQVGRETQYF. CDR3 coding DNA: TGTGCCAGCAGCTTAGCCCCCGGACAGGTGGGTCGGGAGACCCAGTACTTC. This chain links TRBV11-2 with TRBJ2-5, with 7 bases that match TRBD1. Germline V CDR1 and CDR2: SGHAT, FQNNGV. Unmatched junction bases numbered 13, after V lost 1 base and J lost 5 bases. The CDR3 covers 17 residues.